These T cell receptor beta chains were read from a single sample in a study of cytomegalovirus exposure and HLA in healthy donors. Here immunoSEQ multiplex PCR was the method, and the copy in TCRdb shows in-frame clones only, minus some. The repertoire includes over 150,000 clones, roughly three quarters of them detected once, and roughly 13% sits in the top ten. Material for sequencing was PBMCs. The source of these receptors is a woman aged 45-59 years in good health and CMV-seropositive. Both conserved end residues are part of each CDR3. D genes are given only for firm matches. Where a row states a size, it is once, few, many or the class of an expanded clone; other rows omit it.

v_call	j_call	d_call	clone_size	cdr3_nt	cdr3_aa
TRBV10-3	TRBJ2-3	NA	NA	TGTGCCATCACTAATTATGGGGGGGGCAACGGGGATACGCAGTATTTT	CAITNYGGGNGDTQYF
TRBV5-4	TRBJ1-2	NA	NA	TGTGCCAGCTACGGGGGGGATTTGAGCTATGGCTACACCTTC	CASYGGDLSYGYTF
TRBV7-2	TRBJ2-5	TRBD2	NA	TGTGCCAGCAGCTTAGTGGGATCGGGGGGTCCCGGGACCCAGTACTTC	CASSLVGSGGPGTQYF
TRBV13	TRBJ2-1	NA	NA	TGTGCCAGCAGCCTGCTAGCGCCCAGGGATGAGCAGTTCTTC	CASSLLAPRDEQFF
TRBV5-1	TRBJ2-3	TRBD2	NA	TGCGCCAGCAGCTCGGGACTAGCGGGGGGGCCAGCAGATACGCAGTATTTT	CASSSGLAGGPADTQYF
TRBV5-4	TRBJ2-7	TRBD2	NA	TGTGCCAGCAGCTTGGGACTAGCGGGGTCCTACGAGCAGTACTTC	CASSLGLAGSYEQYF
TRBV30	TRBJ1-5	TRBD1	few	TGTGCCTGGAGTGGGGACAGGACCAATCAGCCCCAGCATTTT	CAWSGDRTNQPQHF
TRBV7-2	TRBJ1-2	NA	NA	TGTGCCAGCAGCTTAGCGTACAGGAATGGCTACACCTTC	CASSLAYRNGYTF
TRBV7-6	TRBJ2-2	NA	NA	TGTGCCAGCAGCTTAGCGGGGGCGACGAACACCGGGGAGCTGTTTTTT	CASSLAGATNTGELFF
TRBV30	TRBJ1-2	NA	NA	TGTGCCTGGGCAGGGAGGGGGAACTATGGCTACACCTTC	CAWAGRGNYGYTF
TRBV19	TRBJ1-5	NA	NA	TGTGCCAGTAGTCTCGCTACTGGTCAGCCCCAGCATTTT	CASSLATGQPQHF
TRBV6-5	TRBJ1-1	NA	NA	TGTGCCAGCAGTTACGGACAGAACACTGAAGCTTTCTTT	CASSYGQNTEAFF
TRBV11-2	TRBJ2-2	TRBD2	NA	TGTGCCAGCAGCTTAGTCCTAGCGGGGGTGGGATTCACCGGGGAGCTGTTTTTT	CASSLVLAGVGFTGELFF
TRBV10-2	TRBJ2-1	NA	NA	TGCGCCAGCAGTGAGCGGGGAAAGAGCTCCTACAATGAGCAGTTCTTC	CASSERGKSSYNEQFF
TRBV7-9	TRBJ2-3	TRBD2	NA	TGTGCCAGCAGCTTAGGGGACTACCGTACGCAGTATTTT	CASSLGDYRTQYF
TRBV11-2	TRBJ2-3	NA	few	TGTGCCAGCAGGGGGTTAGTAGTGCGGGCCAGGTGGGGTACGCAGTATTTT	CASRGLVVRARWGTQYF
TRBV19	TRBJ1-5	TRBD1	few	TGTGCCAGTAGTATAAAGGGACAGGGTTTCAATCAGCCCCAGCATTTT	CASSIKGQGFNQPQHF
TRBV27	TRBJ2-4	NA	NA	TGTGCCAGCAGATCAAGTGGCCCCAAAAACATTCAGTACTTC	CASRSSGPKNIQYF
TRBV4-2	TRBJ2-2	NA	once	TGTGCCAGCAGCCCCGAAGAGGCGAACACCGGGGAGCTGTTTTTT	CASSPEEANTGELFF
TRBV19	TRBJ1-1	NA	NA	TGTGCCAGTAGTGTGGACACGAACACTGAAGCTTTCTTT	CASSVDTNTEAFF
TRBV6-5	TRBJ2-7	NA	NA	TGTGCCAGCAGTCCCCGGACTCCCCTGGGCGAGCAGTACTTC	CASSPRTPLGEQYF
TRBV5-4	TRBJ2-2	TRBD2	NA	TGTGCCAGCAGCTTCGGGCTAGCGGGGGCCTCGAACACCGGGGAGCTGTTTTTT	CASSFGLAGASNTGELFF
TRBV7-3	TRBJ2-3	NA	NA	TGTGCCAGCAGCTTAACAGTGACAGGAACAGATACGCAGTATTTT	CASSLTVTGTDTQYF
TRBV25-1	TRBJ1-4	TRBD1	NA	TGTGCCAGCATGTTGGGACAGGGACGGCTGTTTTTT	CASMLGQGRLFF
TRBV7-8	TRBJ2-5	NA	once	TGTGCCAGCAGCTTAGGACAGGAAGAGACCCAGTACTTC	CASSLGQEETQYF
TRBV6-1	TRBJ2-7	TRBD1	once	TGTGCCAGCAGCACAGGGGGGAAGTACTTC	CASSTGGKYF